Listed below are T cell receptor beta chains from one sample, sequenced in a study of blood T cells in healthy people across ages. TCRdb reprocessed the 5' RACE reads with MiXCR, giving one entry per CDR3 protein. The profile shows around 900,000 distinct CDR3 sequences, about 30% of them singletons. The sample consisted of blood. Receptors were obtained from a woman older than 75 in good health. The CDR3 runs from the conserved cysteine through the conserved F or W. A D gene is named only where the DNA matches it firmly. Size tells how often a clone was seen (once, few, many) or the class of an expanded clone, and some rows leave it out.

clone size	V gene	J gene	D gene	CDR3 protein	CDR3 DNA
NA	TRBV7-2	TRBJ2-1	TRBD2	CASSLGLAGRQFF	TGTGCCAGCAGCTTAGGACTAGCGGGGAGGCAGTTCTTC
NA	TRBV4-2	TRBJ2-3	NA	CASSQDPLEGGVTDTQYF	TGTGCCAGCAGCCAAGATCCCCTGGAGGGCGGGGTCACAGATACGCAGTATTTT
NA	TRBV5-1	TRBJ2-7	TRBD1	CASSLGGQVGDYEQYF	TGCGCCAGCAGCTTGGGAGGACAGGTCGGAGACTACGAGCAGTACTTC
many	TRBV7-2	TRBJ2-3	NA	CASSSPILGTQYF	TGTGCCAGCAGCTCCCCAATCTTGGGTACGCAGTATTTT
NA	TRBV7-2	TRBJ2-2	TRBD1	CASSITGTGNTGELFF	TGTGCCAGCAGCATTACCGGGACAGGGAACACCGGGGAGCTGTTTTTT
NA	TRBV6-5	TRBJ2-2	NA	CASSYAGLSRTGELFF	TGTGCCAGCAGTTACGCCGGACTGTCGCGCACCGGGGAGCTGTTTTTT
NA	TRBV6-2/TRBV6-3	TRBJ2-2	TRBD1	CASTRQGTGELFF	TGTGCCAGCACCCGACAGGGTACCGGGGAGCTGTTTTTT
many	TRBV6-2/TRBV6-3	TRBJ2-5	NA	CASSYPETQYF	TGTGCCAGCAGCTACCCGGAGACCCAGTACTTC
few	TRBV6-4	TRBJ2-3	TRBD2	CASSDSDGGAGTDTQYF	TGTGCCAGCAGTGACTCGGACGGGGGGGCTGGCACAGATACGCAGTATTTT
many	TRBV9	TRBJ1-2	NA	CASSVDSRQALAYGYTF	TGTGCCAGCAGCGTAGATTCCCGACAGGCCCTTGCATATGGCTACACCTTC
many	TRBV5-1	TRBJ2-5	TRBD2	CASRRRLDGREGKETQYF	TGCGCCAGCAGACGCCGGCTAGATGGGAGGGAGGGCAAAGAGACCCAGTACTTC
NA	TRBV20-1	TRBJ1-4	NA	CSARDPLGAGEKLFF	TGCAGTGCTAGAGACCCTCTGGGGGCCGGGGAAAAACTGTTTTTT
many	TRBV7-2	TRBJ1-2	NA	CASSLGGDAGPYGYTF	TGTGCCAGCAGCTTAGGAGGGGACGCCGGACCCTATGGCTACACCTTC
few	TRBV4-3	TRBJ2-7	NA	CASSQDYASYEQYF	TGCGCCAGCAGCCAAGATTACGCTTCCTACGAGCAGTACTTC
NA	TRBV4-3	TRBJ1-5	NA	CASSQDLVQPQHF	TGCGCCAGCAGCCAAGATTTGGTTCAGCCCCAGCATTTT
once	TRBV28	TRBJ1-2	TRBD1	CASSCVRGNYGYTF	TGTGCCAGCAGTTGTGTCAGGGGGAACTATGGCTACACCTTC
NA	TRBV19	TRBJ2-3	TRBD2	CATSGGRRADTQYF	TGTGCCACCTCGGGCGGGAGACGAGCAGATACGCAGTATTTT
many	TRBV5-1	TRBJ1-2	NA	CASSLRNQGGGYTF	TGCGCCAGCAGCTTACGAAATCAGGGAGGGGGCTACACCTTC
NA	TRBV5-4	TRBJ2-2	TRBD1	CASSLLRTGANTGELFF	TGTGCCAGCAGCTTGCTTCGGACAGGGGCGAACACCGGGGAGCTGTTTTTT